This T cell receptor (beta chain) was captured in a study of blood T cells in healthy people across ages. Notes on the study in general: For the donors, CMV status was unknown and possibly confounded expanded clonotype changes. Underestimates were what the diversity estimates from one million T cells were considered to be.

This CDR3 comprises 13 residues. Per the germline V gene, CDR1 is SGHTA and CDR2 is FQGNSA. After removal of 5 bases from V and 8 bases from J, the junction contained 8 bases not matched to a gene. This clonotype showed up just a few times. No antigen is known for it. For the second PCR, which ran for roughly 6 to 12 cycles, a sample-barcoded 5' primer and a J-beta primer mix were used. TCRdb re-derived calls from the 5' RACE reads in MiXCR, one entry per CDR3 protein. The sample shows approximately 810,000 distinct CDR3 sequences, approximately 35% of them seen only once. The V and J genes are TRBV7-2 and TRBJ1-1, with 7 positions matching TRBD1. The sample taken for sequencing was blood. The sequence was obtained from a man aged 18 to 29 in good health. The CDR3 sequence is CASSDVQGNEAFF. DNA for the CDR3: TGTGCCAGCAGCGACGTACAGGGGAACGAAGCTTTCTTT.